The T cell receptor beta chain under discussion was sequenced for a study of T cells in Graves' hyperthyroidism and ophthalmopathy. General study findings and limits: Blood also contained most expanded thyroid clonotypes above 0.001. The model's output predicted ophthalmopathy at a median of about 6.5 months prior to onset.

This clonotype occurred many times. As yet, its antigen is unknown. Not enrolled were patients with uncontrolled infection, other autoimmune disease, pregnancy or lactation. Trimming cost V 6 bases and J 5 bases; bases outside gene matches: 6. The CDR3 loop spans 15 amino acids. The V gene's germline CDR1 is MNHEY and CDR2 SVGAGI. Amplified regions were TCR beta CDR3 sequences from RNA transcripts. Initially, a first-round RT-PCR of the TCR CDR3 employed the HTBI primer set. TCRdb reprocessed the multiplex PCR reads with MiXCR, giving one entry per CDR3 protein. The top ten hold more than 8.5% of the sample, which has about 98,000 distinct CDR3 sequences, around 40% seen once.

Specimen: peripheral blood or thyroid tissue (not recorded which). This clonotype originated in a woman aged 25-40 years with Graves' hyperthyroidism. The chain uses TRBV6-5 and TRBJ2-7; TRBD2 matches at 14 bases. The CDR3 nucleotides read TGTGCCAGCAGACCGGGGACTAGCGGGAGCCACGAGCAGTACTTC. It specifies CASRPGTSGSHEQYF.